The 12 T cell receptor beta chains below all came from one sample that was sequenced in a study of spatial heterogeneity in lung cancer. Whole-study results and caveats: For expanded intratumoral alpha and beta TCRs, counts tracked tumor mutation counts.

TCRdb processed the 5' RACE reads anew with MiXCR; each CDR3 protein has one entry. The table has roughly 2,000 distinct CDR3 sequences, 20% to 30% seen once; the top ten hold about 11%. Time point: sample taken at primary tumor resection. No antigen has been identified for these receptors. The sample in question was lung tumor tissue, obtained at surgery. These receptors were taken from a male donor with early-stage non-small cell lung cancer.

In the case of this clonotype: Compared with germline, one end of the junction differs, possibly owing to a read error. The library was designed around alpha chains, so this beta chain is a stray read whose abundance carries little weight. J is TRBJ2-2 and V is TRBV12-3 or TRBV12-4; D gene unclear. The CDR3 is 13 residues long. Written as DNA, the CDR3 is TGTGCCAGCAGTTCCTCCTGGTCCGGAGAGCTGTTTTTT. This sequence encodes CASSSSWSGELFF.

This clonotype was counted a few times. A library made for alpha chains picked up this beta chain off target, so its size means little. The chain couples TRBV7-9 to TRBJ2-7, with D maybe TRBD1 (5 bases). The CDR3 is made up of 13 amino acids. Germline loops: CDR1 SEHNR, CDR2 FQNEAQ (reference sequence). Trimming cost V 5 bases and J 5 bases, with 13 bases left between them. The CDR3 bases are TGTGCCAGCAGCAGACTGGGGCAGAACGAGCAGTACTTC. Its translation is CASSRLGQNEQYF.

A note on this clonotype: This beta chain is an off-target read within a library intended for alpha chains, so its frequency means little. This chain joins TRBV20-1 and TRBJ2-7; no clear D gene. V was pared by 4 bases and J by 4 bases, with 8 bases between. Per the germline V gene, CDR1 is DFQATT and CDR2 is SNEGSKA (reference sequence). This CDR3 has 11 residues. Here the CDR3 DNA reads TGCAGTGCTACCCCCGAGTACGAGCAGTACTTC. Its translation: CSATPEYEQYF.

There are a few counts of this clonotype. As an off-target read in a library built for alpha chains, this beta chain has a frequency of little significance. The chain links TRBV7-2 to TRBJ2-5, with D perhaps assigned TRBD1 or TRBD2 (5 bases each). The germline gives CDR1 SGHTA, CDR2 FQGNSA. This CDR3 has 14 amino acids. With 5 bases removed from V and 3 bases from J, the gap between germline ends came to 13 bases. The CDR3 sequence is CASSQNLGEETQYF. CDR3 nucleotides: TGTGCCAGCAGCCAGAATCTGGGGGAAGAGACCCAGTACTTC.

Remarks on this clonotype: This beta chain appears as a stray read in a library generated for alpha chains; its size is not informative. The chain has TRBV7-3 and TRBJ2-5, with 7 nucleotides matching TRBD1. Per the germline V gene, CDR1 is SGHTA and CDR2 is FQGTGA. Trimming removed 4 bases from V and 4 bases from J; junction bases left unmatched: 9. The CDR3 contains 15 residues. CDR3 in DNA: TGTGCCAGCAGCTCTGCAGAGACAGGGAGAGAGACCCAGTACTTC. This codes for CASSSAETGRETQYF.

This clonotype has only a few counts. Because the library targeted alpha chains, this beta chain is an off-target read whose size means little. The chain couples TRBV6-2 or TRBV6-3 to TRBJ2-1, with a possible D match to TRBD2 (6 bases). CDR3 length equals 14 residues. Germline assignment: CDR1 MNHEY and CDR2 SVGEGT. Trimming left V 5 bases short and J 7 bases short, with 15 bases between. This CDR3 reads CASSRGTSRNEQFF. In DNA, the CDR3 is TGTGCCAGCAGTCGCGGGACTTCAAGGAATGAGCAGTTCTTC.

This clonotype is judged large. This beta chain lies outside the target of a library built for alpha chains; its clone size means little. The chain links TRBV11-2 to TRBJ2-1; 7 nucleotides line up with TRBD1. From germline, CDR1 is SGHAT and CDR2 FQNNGV. This CDR3 has 16 residues. Trimming removed 2 bases from V and 5 bases from J; junction bases left unmatched: 9. The CDR3 DNA is TGTGCCAGCAGCTTAAAGCCGGGACAGCCAGACAATGAGCAGTTCTTC. Translation gives CASSLKPGQPDNEQFF.

About this clonotype itself: This beta chain slipped into a library made for alpha chains as a stray read, so its size is not meaningful. This chain joins TRBV30 and TRBJ2-7; unclear D gene. CDR3 length: 11 amino acids. V was shortened by 2 bases and J by 0 bases, with 2 bases between the two germline ends. From germline, CDR1 is GTSNPN and CDR2 SVGIG (reference sequence). The CDR3 sequence is CAWSYSYEQYF. CDR3 DNA: TGTGCCTGGAGTTACTCCTACGAGCAGTACTTC.

As for this clonotype: This beta chain turned up in a library designed for alpha chains; as an off-target read, its abundance says little. The chain combines TRBV7-9 with TRBJ2-3; tentatively, D is TRBD1 (5 bases). The CDR3 is made up of 14 amino acids. Germline lookup yields CDR1 SEHNR and CDR2 FQNEAQ (reference sequence). V was cut by 3 bases and J by 2 bases, with 9 bases left in between. Here the CDR3 reads CASSFGRDTDTQYF. The CDR3 DNA reads TGTGCCAGCAGCTTCGGCAGGGACACAGATACGCAGTATTTT. The full variable domain, in which reference TRBV7-9 and TRBJ2-3 provide the parts outside the CDR3, is DTGVSQNPRHKITKRGQNVTFRCDPISEHNRLYWYRQTLGQGPEFLTYFQNEAQLEKSRLLSDRFSAERPKGSFSTLEIQRTEQGDSAMYLCASSFGRDTDTQYFGPGTRLTVL.

This clonotype has only a few counts. This beta chain is a stray sequence in a library constructed for alpha chains; its clone size is not meaningful. This chain uses TRBV6-2 or TRBV6-3 with TRBJ2-1; no firm D call. V was trimmed by 6 bases and J by 4 bases, leaving 10 bases between them. CDR1 is MNHEY, CDR2 SVGEGT, per germline. This CDR3 is built from 13 residues. The CDR3 DNA reads as TGTGCCAGCAGCTTACCCCCATACAATGAGCAGTTCTTC. Its protein product is CASSLPPYNEQFF.

The sample holds a few counts of this clonotype. Since the library was made to target alpha chains, this beta chain is a stray read and its abundance is not meaningful. The chain carries TRBV28 and TRBJ2-3; 7 bases are shared with TRBD1. Germline V gene data show CDR1 as MDHEN and CDR2 as SYDVKM. The V and J ends lost 5 bases and 2 bases, in that order; junction bases with no gene match: 4. This CDR3 region has 14 residues. CDR3 sequence reads: CASSKGQITDTQYF. Here the CDR3 DNA reads TGTGCCAGCAGTAAGGGACAGATCACAGATACGCAGTATTTT.

This clonotype was counted a few times. This beta chain is an unintended read in a library built for alpha chains; its size means little. This chain connects TRBV20-1 to TRBJ2-7; a possible D gene is TRBD1 (8 bases). This CDR3 has 14 residues. Trimming shortened V by 6 bases and J by 0 bases, and 15 bases separated the two germline ends. Per germline, CDR1 DFQATT and CDR2 SNEGSKA (reference sequence). CDR3 DNA: TGCAGTGCCAAGTACAGGGGGGGCTCCTACGAGCAGTACTTC. Encoded protein: CSAKYRGGSYEQYF.